This T cell receptor (beta chain) comes out of a study of T-cell memory formation after mild COVID-19. This CDR3 is 13 amino acids long. J was trimmed by 4 bases and V by 7 bases; bases with no gene match: 5. Germline V CDR1 and CDR2: MNHEY, SVGAGI. This clonotype has just a few counts. A single record per CDR3 protein comes from TCRdb applying MiXCR to the 5' RACE reads. The table lists a few hundred thousand distinct CDR3 sequences, less than 25% of them singletons. The material sequenced was PBMCs or a T cell subset sorted from them (not recorded which). This clonotype originated in an adult woman who had mild COVID-19 (a few samples of this study predate the infection). Cell type and time point are not known. The gene calls are TRBV6-5 and TRBJ1-1; 8 bases agree with TRBD1. CDR3 sequence (DNA): TGTGCCAGCAAGGCAGGGGGCGGCACTGAAGCTTTCTTT. This sequence encodes CASKAGGGTEAFF.